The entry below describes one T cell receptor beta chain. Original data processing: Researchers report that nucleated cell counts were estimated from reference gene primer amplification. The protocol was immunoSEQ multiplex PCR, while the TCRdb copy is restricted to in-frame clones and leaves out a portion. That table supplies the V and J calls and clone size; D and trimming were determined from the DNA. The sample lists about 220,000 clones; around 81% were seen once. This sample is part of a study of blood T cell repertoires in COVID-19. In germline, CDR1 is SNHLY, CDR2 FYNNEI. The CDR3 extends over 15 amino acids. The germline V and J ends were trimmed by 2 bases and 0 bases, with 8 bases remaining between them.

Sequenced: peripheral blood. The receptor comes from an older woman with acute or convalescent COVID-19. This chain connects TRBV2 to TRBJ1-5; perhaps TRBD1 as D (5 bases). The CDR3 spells CASSEMGLSNQPQHF. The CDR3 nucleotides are TGTGCCAGCAGTGAAATGGGGCTTAGCAATCAGCCCCAGCATTTT.